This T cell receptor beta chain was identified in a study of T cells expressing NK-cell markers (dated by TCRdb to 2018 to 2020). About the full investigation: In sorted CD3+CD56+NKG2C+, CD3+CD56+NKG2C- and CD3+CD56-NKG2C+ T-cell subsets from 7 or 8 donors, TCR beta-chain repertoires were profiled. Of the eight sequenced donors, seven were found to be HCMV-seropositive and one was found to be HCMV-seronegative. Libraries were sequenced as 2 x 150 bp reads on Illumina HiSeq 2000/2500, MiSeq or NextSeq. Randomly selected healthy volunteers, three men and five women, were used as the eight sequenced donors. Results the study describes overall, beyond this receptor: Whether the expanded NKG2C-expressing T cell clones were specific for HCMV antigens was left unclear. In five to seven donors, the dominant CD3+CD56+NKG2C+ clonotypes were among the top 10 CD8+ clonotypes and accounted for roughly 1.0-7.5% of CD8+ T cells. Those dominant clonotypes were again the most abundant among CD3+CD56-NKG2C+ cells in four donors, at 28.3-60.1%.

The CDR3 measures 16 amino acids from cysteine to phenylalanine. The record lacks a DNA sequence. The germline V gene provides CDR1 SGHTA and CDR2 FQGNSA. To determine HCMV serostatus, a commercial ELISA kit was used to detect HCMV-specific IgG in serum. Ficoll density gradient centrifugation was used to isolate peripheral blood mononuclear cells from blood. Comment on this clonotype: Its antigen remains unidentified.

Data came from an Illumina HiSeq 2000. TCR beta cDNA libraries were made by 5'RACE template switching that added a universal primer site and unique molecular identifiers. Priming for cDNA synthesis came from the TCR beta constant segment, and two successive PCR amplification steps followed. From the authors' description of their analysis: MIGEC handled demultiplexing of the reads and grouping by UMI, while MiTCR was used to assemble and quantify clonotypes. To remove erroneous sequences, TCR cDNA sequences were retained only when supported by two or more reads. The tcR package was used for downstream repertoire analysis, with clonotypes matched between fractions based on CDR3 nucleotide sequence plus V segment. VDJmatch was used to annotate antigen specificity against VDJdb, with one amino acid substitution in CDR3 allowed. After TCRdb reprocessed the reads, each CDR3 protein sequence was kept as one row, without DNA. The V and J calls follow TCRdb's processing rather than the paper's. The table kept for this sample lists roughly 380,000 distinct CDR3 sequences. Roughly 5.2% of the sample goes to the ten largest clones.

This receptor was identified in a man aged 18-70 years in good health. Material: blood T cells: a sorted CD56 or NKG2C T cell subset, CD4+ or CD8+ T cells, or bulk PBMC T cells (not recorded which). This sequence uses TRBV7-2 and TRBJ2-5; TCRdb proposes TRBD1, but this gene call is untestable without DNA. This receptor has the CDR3 CASSLYGTGGAETQYF. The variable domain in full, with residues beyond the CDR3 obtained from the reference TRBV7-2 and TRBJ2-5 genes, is GAGVSQSPSNKVTEKGKDVELRCDPISGHTALYWYRQSLGQGLEFLIYFQGNSAPDKSGLPSDRFSAERTGGSVSTLTIQRTQQEDSAVYLCASSLYGTGGAETQYFGPGTRLLVL.